The rows below give T cell receptor beta chains drawn from one sample of a study of shared clonotypes between healthy human individuals. Using immunoSEQ multiplex PCR, the repertoire was profiled, and TCRdb retains in-frame clones only, with some absent. The data contain about 960,000 clones, less than 85% of them singletons. Sequenced: memory CD4+ T cells sorted from blood. The receptors derive from a man younger than 30 in good health. Both conserved end residues are part of each CDR3. A D gene is named only where the DNA matches it firmly. Not all rows give a size; the values are once, few, many and, for expanded clones, a class.

d_call	clone_size	v_call	j_call	cdr3_aa	cdr3_nt
NA	few	TRBV30	TRBJ1-1	CAWSRRNTEAFF	TGTGCCTGGAGTCGCAGGAACACTGAAGCTTTCTTT
NA	once	TRBV11-3	TRBJ2-6	CASSLDASGANVLTF	TGTGCCAGCAGCTTAGATGCCTCTGGGGCCAACGTCCTGACTTTC
TRBD2	NA	TRBV15	TRBJ2-5	CATSRGLAGGPLQETQYF	TGTGCCACCAGCAGAGGACTAGCGGGAGGGCCGTTGCAAGAGACCCAGTACTTC
TRBD2	NA	TRBV11-2	TRBJ2-3	CASSFQRGSTDTQYF	TGTGCCAGCAGCTTTCAGCGGGGGAGCACAGATACGCAGTATTTT
TRBD2	NA	TRBV4-1	TRBJ2-1	CASSQWTSGSIYNEQFF	TGCGCCAGCAGCCAATGGACTAGCGGGAGTATCTACAATGAGCAGTTCTTC
NA	once	TRBV6-1	TRBJ1-4	CASSEGGLGEKLFF	TGTGCCAGCAGTGAAGGGGGGCTTGGTGAAAAACTGTTTTTT
TRBD1	once	TRBV7-9	TRBJ2-7	CASSWDRVEQYF	TGTGCCAGCAGCTGGGACAGGGTCGAGCAGTACTTC
NA	once	TRBV30	TRBJ2-1	CAWNLGQRGEQFF	TGTGCCTGGAATTTAGGACAACGTGGTGAGCAGTTCTTC
NA	NA	TRBV5-6	TRBJ2-2	CASSSIRGRLVAGELFF	TGTGCCAGCAGCTCTATACGGGGCCGTCTGGTCGCCGGGGAGCTGTTTTTT
NA	NA	TRBV6-5	TRBJ2-1	CASSLGLAKYNEQFF	TGTGCCAGCAGCCTGGGGCTAGCGAAGTACAATGAGCAGTTCTTC
NA	NA	TRBV11-1	TRBJ1-1	CASSLDGGTEAFF	TGTGCCAGCAGCTTGGACGGGGGGACTGAAGCTTTCTTT
NA	few	TRBV19	TRBJ1-1	CASSTNRAESTEAFF	TGTGCCAGTAGTACCAACAGGGCTGAGAGCACTGAAGCTTTCTTT
NA	few	TRBV30	TRBJ1-4	CAWSFQGGNEKLFF	TGTGCCTGGAGTTTTCAGGGCGGGAATGAAAAACTGTTTTTT
NA	NA	TRBV9	TRBJ1-5	CASSVDAVSNQPQHF	TGTGCCAGCAGCGTAGACGCAGTTAGCAATCAGCCCCAGCATTTT
NA	NA	TRBV6-1	TRBJ2-7	CASNPPHSNEQYF	TGTGCCAGCAACCCTCCCCACAGTAACGAGCAGTACTTC
NA	NA	TRBV7-2	TRBJ2-6	CASRQITAGANVLTF	TGTGCCAGCAGACAAATCACAGCCGGGGCCAACGTCCTGACTTTC
NA	NA	TRBV6-5	TRBJ1-2	CASGRGSGYTF	TGTGCCAGCGGCCGGGGATCTGGCTACACCTTC
NA	NA	TRBV20-1	TRBJ2-7	CSARDRREQYF	TGCAGTGCTAGAGATAGAAGGGAGCAGTACTTC
TRBD2	NA	TRBV27	TRBJ2-1	CASRREGDNEQFF	TGTGCCAGCCGGCGGGAGGGTGACAATGAGCAGTTCTTC
NA	NA	TRBV5-4	TRBJ1-6	CAIPGAGENSPLHF	TGTGCCATCCCTGGGGCGGGTGAGAATTCACCCCTCCACTTT
TRBD2	NA	TRBV2	TRBJ2-7	CASTLQAGGHSYEQYF	TGTGCCAGCACACTACAGGCGGGAGGCCACTCCTACGAGCAGTACTTC
TRBD2	NA	TRBV4-2	TRBJ2-3	CASSRTSGGSDTQYF	TGTGCCAGCAGCAGGACTAGCGGGGGATCAGATACGCAGTATTTT
NA	NA	TRBV2	TRBJ2-1	CASLDGSSYNEQFF	TGTGCCAGCTTGGACGGAAGCTCCTACAATGAGCAGTTCTTC
TRBD1	NA	TRBV10-3	TRBJ2-7	CAISSGTDRYEQYF	TGTGCCATCAGCTCCGGGACAGATCGCTACGAGCAGTACTTC
NA	NA	TRBV11-3	TRBJ2-2	CASSQGGQAAGELFF	TGTGCCAGCAGCCAGGGGGGGCAGGCCGCCGGGGAGCTGTTTTTT
NA	NA	TRBV5-1	TRBJ2-2	CASSLARQGTGELFF	TGCGCCAGCAGCTTGGCCAGACAAGGCACCGGGGAGCTGTTTTTT
TRBD2	NA	TRBV18	TRBJ2-3	CASSISSGLAGDTQYF	TGTGCCAGCTCAATCTCCTCGGGACTAGCAGGGGATACGCAGTATTTT
TRBD2	NA	TRBV11-2	TRBJ2-3	CASSLGPGLAGESTQYF	TGTGCCAGCAGCTTAGGCCCGGGACTAGCGGGAGAAAGTACGCAGTATTTT
NA	NA	TRBV6-6	TRBJ1-3	CASSPQGFGNTIYF	TGTGCCAGCAGTCCCCAGGGGTTCGGAAACACCATATATTTT
NA	NA	TRBV7-9	TRBJ1-1	CASSLYSSGSEAFF	TGTGCCAGCAGCTTATATTCTTCGGGAAGCGAAGCTTTCTTT
NA	few	TRBV10-3	TRBJ2-7	CAISESGRTVEQYF	TGTGCCATCAGTGAGTCCGGGAGAACTGTCGAGCAGTACTTC
NA	few	TRBV6-1	TRBJ1-4	CASRNGDSPGEKLFF	TGTGCCAGCAGGAACGGGGACTCACCGGGAGAAAAACTGTTTTTT
TRBD1	few	TRBV6-5	TRBJ1-4	CASSYGTGASNEKLFF	TGTGCCAGCAGTTACGGGACAGGGGCGTCTAATGAAAAACTGTTTTTT
TRBD1	NA	TRBV2	TRBJ1-6	CASSIGQGRYNSPLHF	TGTGCCAGCAGCATCGGACAGGGCCGCTATAATTCACCCCTCCACTTT
NA	NA	TRBV19	TRBJ1-1	CASTPRGIGNTEAFF	TGTGCCAGTACTCCGAGGGGGATTGGGAACACTGAAGCTTTCTTT
NA	few	TRBV30	TRBJ1-2	CAWSVLGGYGYTF	TGTGCCTGGAGCGTCTTGGGGGGTTATGGCTACACCTTC
NA	NA	TRBV11-2	TRBJ1-6	CASSTGRMSSYNSPLHF	TGTGCCAGCAGCACGGGACGGATGAGCTCCTATAATTCACCCCTCCACTTT
NA	NA	TRBV5-6	TRBJ2-4	CASSLWGAKNIQYF	TGTGCCAGCAGCTTGTGGGGTGCCAAAAACATTCAGTACTTC
TRBD1	NA	TRBV19	TRBJ1-5	CASSSGQANQPQHF	TGTGCCAGTAGTAGCGGACAGGCCAATCAGCCCCAGCATTTT
NA	few	TRBV9	TRBJ1-1	CASSPRLNTEAFF	TGTGCCAGCAGCCCCCGGCTAAACACTGAAGCTTTCTTT
NA	NA	TRBV5-1	TRBJ1-2	CASSSDDSYGYTF	TGCGCCAGCAGCTCGGATGATTCTTATGGCTACACCTTC
TRBD1	NA	TRBV30	TRBJ2-5	CAWRTGGMGTQYF	TGTGCCTGGAGGACAGGGGGCATGGGGACCCAGTACTTC
TRBD2	NA	TRBV7-2	TRBJ2-1	CASSRLAGERNEQFF	TGTGCCAGCAGCAGACTAGCGGGAGAAAGGAATGAGCAGTTCTTC
TRBD1	NA	TRBV5-1	TRBJ1-6	CASSLEEGQNDSPLHF	TGCGCCAGCAGCTTGGAAGAGGGACAGAATGATTCACCCCTCCACTTT
NA	NA	TRBV12-5	TRBJ2-1	CASGFVSEQFF	TGTGCTAGTGGTTTTGTTAGTGAGCAGTTCTTC
TRBD1	once	TRBV14	TRBJ1-2	CASSKGQAPGYTF	TGTGCCAGCAGCAAGGGACAGGCGCCTGGCTACACCTTC
NA	NA	TRBV6-5	TRBJ2-7	CASSLRAGTGYEQYF	TGTGCCAGCAGCCTTAGGGCAGGGACCGGCTACGAGCAGTACTTC
TRBD1	NA	TRBV28	TRBJ1-2	CASGDWTGNYGYTF	TGTGCCAGCGGCGACTGGACAGGGAACTATGGCTACACCTTC